The rows below give T cell receptor beta chains drawn from one sample of a study of shared clonotypes between healthy human individuals. TCRdb's table, derived via immunoSEQ multiplex PCR, lists solely in-frame clones and lacks some. The sample consists of about 1.1 million clones, 78% of them appearing once. The sample comprised memory CD4+ T cells from PBMCs. The source is a young man in good health. Some clones in this sample may be carry-over from other donors' samples. Both conserved end residues are part of each CDR3. A D gene is named only where the DNA matches it firmly. Not every row has a clone size; where given, it reads once, few, many or a size class.

d_call: TRBD2; j_call: TRBJ2-1; clone_size: once; v_call: TRBV14; cdr3_nt: TGTGCCAGCAGCCAAGATCGAAGAAGGCTAGCGGTAGACAATGAGCAGTTCTTC; cdr3_aa: CASSQDRRRLAVDNEQFF
d_call: -; j_call: TRBJ1-5; clone_size: few; v_call: TRBV19; cdr3_nt: TGTGCCAGTAGTATCAAGGGGTTAGGACAGCCCCAGCATTTT; cdr3_aa: CASSIKGLGQPQHF
d_call: -; j_call: TRBJ1-4; clone_size: -; v_call: TRBV5-1; cdr3_nt: TGCGCCAGCAGCTTGGCTTCGGGTCAGAATGAAAAACTGTTTTTT; cdr3_aa: CASSLASGQNEKLFF
d_call: -; j_call: TRBJ2-1; clone_size: -; v_call: TRBV2; cdr3_nt: TGTGCCAGCACCAAGGACAGCCCCTCCTACAATGAGCAGTTCTTC; cdr3_aa: CASTKDSPSYNEQFF
d_call: -; j_call: TRBJ2-7; clone_size: -; v_call: TRBV29-1; cdr3_nt: TGCAGCGTTGTTAGAGATAACTACTACGAGCAGTACTTC; cdr3_aa: CSVVRDNYYEQYF
d_call: -; j_call: TRBJ2-3; clone_size: -; v_call: TRBV4-3; cdr3_nt: TGCGCCAGCAGCCAAGACGGAGCTAGCGCAGATACGCAGTATTTT; cdr3_aa: CASSQDGASADTQYF
d_call: -; j_call: TRBJ2-7; clone_size: -; v_call: TRBV6-5; cdr3_nt: TGTGCCAGCACCAGAGAGAGGGCTGGGGGGGAGCAGTACTTC; cdr3_aa: CASTRERAGGEQYF
d_call: TRBD1; j_call: TRBJ1-2; clone_size: -; v_call: TRBV18; cdr3_nt: TGTGCCAGCTCAGTCGGGACAGTTGGTTATGGCTACACCTTC; cdr3_aa: CASSVGTVGYGYTF
d_call: -; j_call: TRBJ2-7; clone_size: -; v_call: TRBV28; cdr3_nt: TGTGCCAGCAGTTTCGGACCCCTTTACGAGCAGTACTTC; cdr3_aa: CASSFGPLYEQYF
d_call: -; j_call: TRBJ2-7; clone_size: -; v_call: TRBV28; cdr3_nt: TGTGCCAGCAGTTTCGGGGGGCGTCCCTACGAGCAGTACTTC; cdr3_aa: CASSFGGRPYEQYF
d_call: -; j_call: TRBJ2-7; clone_size: -; v_call: TRBV7-2; cdr3_nt: TGTGCCAGCAGCTTAGGGGCCAATAGTAGGGGACGTTACTTC; cdr3_aa: CASSLGANSRGRYF
d_call: -; j_call: TRBJ2-3; clone_size: -; v_call: TRBV5-6; cdr3_nt: TGTGCCAGCAGCCATTCAGGGAGATCGGATACGCAGTATTTT; cdr3_aa: CASSHSGRSDTQYF
d_call: -; j_call: TRBJ2-7; clone_size: -; v_call: TRBV2; cdr3_nt: TGTGCCAGCAGTCTACTGTCAGGAGCCTACGAGCAGTACTTC; cdr3_aa: CASSLLSGAYEQYF
d_call: TRBD1; j_call: TRBJ1-4; clone_size: once; v_call: TRBV7-2; cdr3_nt: TGTGCCAGCAGCTTAGTAGGCCAGGGGGGAACTAATGAAAAACTGTTTTTT; cdr3_aa: CASSLVGQGGTNEKLFF
d_call: -; j_call: TRBJ2-3; clone_size: -; v_call: TRBV30; cdr3_nt: TGTGCCTGGATTCGGGTAAGAGGCACAGATACGCAGTATTTT; cdr3_aa: CAWIRVRGTDTQYF
d_call: -; j_call: TRBJ1-4; clone_size: -; v_call: TRBV6-5; cdr3_nt: TGTGCCAGCAGTATCGACCGGGACGGGAATGAAAAACTGTTTTTT; cdr3_aa: CASSIDRDGNEKLFF
d_call: -; j_call: TRBJ2-3; clone_size: -; v_call: TRBV7-2; cdr3_nt: TGTGCCAGCAGCTTATTACTGGATACGCAGTATTTT; cdr3_aa: CASSLLLDTQYF
d_call: -; j_call: TRBJ1-2; clone_size: -; v_call: TRBV4-1; cdr3_nt: TGCGCCAGCAGCCAGGAAACCAGGGGTTTATATGGCTACACCTTC; cdr3_aa: CASSQETRGLYGYTF
d_call: -; j_call: TRBJ2-4; clone_size: -; v_call: TRBV9; cdr3_nt: TGTGCCAGCAGCGTATCCTCTTCAAACATTCAGTACTTC; cdr3_aa: CASSVSSSNIQYF
d_call: -; j_call: TRBJ1-1; clone_size: -; v_call: TRBV7-9; cdr3_nt: TGTGCCAGCAGCTTAGGATCACCAGGGGTGAACACTGAAGCTTTCTTT; cdr3_aa: CASSLGSPGVNTEAFF
d_call: -; j_call: TRBJ1-1; clone_size: -; v_call: TRBV28; cdr3_nt: TGTGCCAGCACCGAAGATAAGCGCTACACTGAAGCTTTCTTT; cdr3_aa: CASTEDKRYTEAFF
d_call: TRBD2; j_call: TRBJ2-1; clone_size: -; v_call: TRBV7-8; cdr3_nt: TGTGCCAGCAGTCAACTGACTAGCTCGGGTGAGCAGTTCTTC; cdr3_aa: CASSQLTSSGEQFF
d_call: -; j_call: TRBJ2-3; clone_size: -; v_call: TRBV7-2; cdr3_nt: TGTGCCAGCAGCCCGTGGACGGACACAGATACGCAGTATTTT; cdr3_aa: CASSPWTDTDTQYF
d_call: TRBD1; j_call: TRBJ2-1; clone_size: -; v_call: TRBV30; cdr3_nt: TGTGCCTGGATTGCCTCGGGACAGAGCTCCTACAATGAGCAGTTCTTC; cdr3_aa: CAWIASGQSSYNEQFF
d_call: -; j_call: TRBJ2-6; clone_size: once; v_call: TRBV25-1; cdr3_nt: TGTGCCAGTCACGGGGACCATAAACTTCCTCCTGGGGCCAACGTCCTGACTTTC; cdr3_aa: CASHGDHKLPPGANVLTF
d_call: TRBD2; j_call: TRBJ2-1; clone_size: -; v_call: TRBV2; cdr3_nt: TGTGCCAGCAGTCTAGCGGGAGAAGCCTACAATGAGCAGTTCTTC; cdr3_aa: CASSLAGEAYNEQFF
d_call: TRBD2; j_call: TRBJ2-2; clone_size: -; v_call: TRBV19; cdr3_nt: TGTGCCAGTAGTGTGACTAGCGGGAGTACCGGGGAGCTGTTTTTT; cdr3_aa: CASSVTSGSTGELFF
d_call: -; j_call: TRBJ1-2; clone_size: -; v_call: TRBV4-1; cdr3_nt: TGCGCCAGCAGCCAAGAGGAGAGGGGTTCCCTGGGTGGCTACACCTTC; cdr3_aa: CASSQEERGSLGGYTF
d_call: -; j_call: TRBJ2-7; clone_size: -; v_call: TRBV6-6; cdr3_nt: TGTGCCAGCAGCACAGGGCTCCGGGGGGAGCAGTACTTC; cdr3_aa: CASSTGLRGEQYF
d_call: -; j_call: TRBJ1-1; clone_size: once; v_call: TRBV6-5; cdr3_nt: TGTGCCAGCAGTTACTCGACGGGGGGCCCAAGGGAAGCTTTCTTT; cdr3_aa: CASSYSTGGPREAFF
d_call: -; j_call: TRBJ1-1; clone_size: -; v_call: TRBV5-5; cdr3_nt: TGTGCCAGCAGCTTGGGCCCAGGGGATGAAGCTTTCTTT; cdr3_aa: CASSLGPGDEAFF
d_call: TRBD1; j_call: TRBJ1-5; clone_size: -; v_call: TRBV27; cdr3_nt: TGTGCCAGCACGTATGGAACAGGGGATGAGGGCAATCAGCCCCAGCATTTT; cdr3_aa: CASTYGTGDEGNQPQHF
d_call: -; j_call: TRBJ1-2; clone_size: -; v_call: TRBV28; cdr3_nt: TGTGCCAGCAGTTTAAGGAGCTATGGCTACACCTTC; cdr3_aa: CASSLRSYGYTF
d_call: TRBD1; j_call: TRBJ1-1; clone_size: few; v_call: TRBV10-3; cdr3_nt: TGTGCCATCAGGAGACAGGGAGCTGGTACTGAAGCTTTCTTT; cdr3_aa: CAIRRQGAGTEAFF
d_call: -; j_call: TRBJ1-3; clone_size: -; v_call: TRBV25-1; cdr3_nt: TGTGCCAGCAGTGCACAAATCTCTGGAAACACCATATATTTT; cdr3_aa: CASSAQISGNTIYF
d_call: -; j_call: TRBJ2-5; clone_size: -; v_call: TRBV7-6; cdr3_nt: TGTGCCAGCAGAGAAGGCCCCCAAGAGACCCAGTACTTC; cdr3_aa: CASREGPQETQYF
d_call: -; j_call: TRBJ2-5; clone_size: -; v_call: TRBV7-2; cdr3_nt: TGTGCCAGCAGCTTGTGGGAGGGGGTGGAGACCCAGTACTTC; cdr3_aa: CASSLWEGVETQYF
d_call: -; j_call: TRBJ2-1; clone_size: -; v_call: TRBV28; cdr3_nt: TGTGCCAGCAGTTTACGTGGGGGGATTAGCGAGATTGAGTTCTTC; cdr3_aa: CASSLRGGISEIEFF
d_call: -; j_call: TRBJ2-7; clone_size: -; v_call: TRBV18; cdr3_nt: TGTGCCAGCTCACGTGGAGGACAGACCTACGAGCAGTACTTC; cdr3_aa: CASSRGGQTYEQYF
d_call: -; j_call: TRBJ2-7; clone_size: -; v_call: TRBV11-3; cdr3_nt: TGTGCCAGCAGTTTAGACTCCTCCGAGCAGTACTTC; cdr3_aa: CASSLDSSEQYF
d_call: -; j_call: TRBJ2-6; clone_size: -; v_call: TRBV18; cdr3_nt: TGTGCCAGCTCACGAATCCACAGACCAAACTCTGGGGCCAACGTCCTGACTTTC; cdr3_aa: CASSRIHRPNSGANVLTF
d_call: -; j_call: TRBJ2-1; clone_size: -; v_call: TRBV28; cdr3_nt: TGTGCCAGCAGTTTAGGGGGCGCCTACAATGAGCAGTTCTTC; cdr3_aa: CASSLGGAYNEQFF
d_call: -; j_call: TRBJ1-5; clone_size: -; v_call: TRBV28; cdr3_nt: TGTGCCAGCAGCTCCGGGACACGAGGGCATCAGCCCCAGCATTTT; cdr3_aa: CASSSGTRGHQPQHF
d_call: TRBD2; j_call: TRBJ2-7; clone_size: few; v_call: TRBV5-4; cdr3_nt: TGTGCCAGCAGCACTCGGACTAGCGGGGCTGCCTACGAGCAGTACTTC; cdr3_aa: CASSTRTSGAAYEQYF
d_call: -; j_call: TRBJ1-3; clone_size: -; v_call: TRBV27; cdr3_nt: TGTGCCAGCAGGGGAGGGGGAATGGTTGGAAACACCATATATTTT; cdr3_aa: CASRGGGMVGNTIYF
d_call: TRBD1; j_call: TRBJ2-5; clone_size: -; v_call: TRBV5-1; cdr3_nt: TGCGCCAGCTCTCCAGGGGGCGTTTACGAAGAGACCCAGTACTTC; cdr3_aa: CASSPGGVYEETQYF
d_call: -; j_call: TRBJ2-2; clone_size: -; v_call: TRBV30; cdr3_nt: TGTGCCTGGAGTTCCCCGGGAGCTGGAACCGGGGAGCTGTTTTTT; cdr3_aa: CAWSSPGAGTGELFF
d_call: -; j_call: TRBJ2-5; clone_size: -; v_call: TRBV30; cdr3_nt: TGTGCCTGGCGGAGGAACTACCAACAAGAGACCCAGTACTTC; cdr3_aa: CAWRRNYQQETQYF
d_call: TRBD2; j_call: TRBJ2-3; clone_size: -; v_call: TRBV5-4; cdr3_nt: TGTGCCAGCAGGGGGGGACTAGCGGGGTCTACTAGCACAGATACGCAGTATTTT; cdr3_aa: CASRGGLAGSTSTDTQYF
d_call: TRBD1; j_call: TRBJ2-5; clone_size: -; v_call: TRBV19; cdr3_nt: TGTGCCAGTAGTAAAGGACAGGGAGAGACCCAGTACTTC; cdr3_aa: CASSKGQGETQYF
d_call: TRBD1; j_call: TRBJ1-5; clone_size: -; v_call: TRBV28; cdr3_nt: TGTGCCAGCAGTTTAGCGACAGGGTTGTTGCCCCAGCATTTT; cdr3_aa: CASSLATGLLPQHF
d_call: -; j_call: TRBJ1-1; clone_size: -; v_call: TRBV6-6; cdr3_nt: TGTGCCAGCAGTTACTCTGCCAACACTGAAGCTTTCTTT; cdr3_aa: CASSYSANTEAFF
d_call: -; j_call: TRBJ1-2; clone_size: -; v_call: TRBV28; cdr3_nt: TGTGCCAGCAGCCCCGGGGGGCAGGCGGGTTTCTATGGCTACACCTTC; cdr3_aa: CASSPGGQAGFYGYTF
d_call: TRBD1; j_call: TRBJ2-5; clone_size: -; v_call: TRBV5-1; cdr3_nt: TGCGCCAGCAGCTTAGGGACAGGGCCTTCTTTTCAAGAGACCCAGTACTTC; cdr3_aa: CASSLGTGPSFQETQYF
d_call: -; j_call: TRBJ1-2; clone_size: -; v_call: TRBV28; cdr3_nt: TGTGCCAGCAGAAAAACAGGGAGCCCTGGCTACACCTTC; cdr3_aa: CASRKTGSPGYTF